This T cell receptor beta chain was sequenced for a study of long-term antiretroviral therapy in people with HIV (dated by TCRdb to the early 2020s). For the wider study: The earliest samples were collected about a decade before the 2015 WHO recommendation for immediate ART, when ART was typically delayed until CD4 counts fell. This retrospective serial study examined whether starting ART and sustained HIV suppression were associated with changes in the composition and diversity of the TRB repertoire in peripheral blood. From 30 adults with confirmed HIV infection, the cohort provided approximately 190 cryopreserved PBMC samples, gathered serially across a mean of approximately six years (range 1-12). About 40% of the 30 participants with HIV were female. No cross-contamination during QIAcube processing turned up in test extractions that ran a monoclonal T-cell line alongside some 34 polyclonal samples.

The germline V gene provides CDR1 SGDLS and CDR2 YYNGEE. The CDR3 has 17 amino acids, counting the end cysteine and phenylalanine. The read is trimmed to its CDR3 DNA, 51 bases read in frame from base 1. Unmatched junction bases come to 9, with V trimmed by 4 bases and J by 3 bases. Study-wide conclusions, independent of this receptor: Owing to limited PBMC availability, only the TCR beta chain was sequenced, without alpha chain pairing. Because pre-ART samples had limited cell numbers, unsorted PBMC were profiled rather than sorted CD4+ and CD8+ T cells. At every time point, the repertoire was dominated by expanded TRB clones first identified before ART initiation, although this dominance fluctuated and, in many PLHIV, declined after ART. Inferences about post-ART repertoire changes were limited because no data were available on ART adherence, viral resistance or therapy changes. The samples were dated from the mid-2000s to the late 2010s, and the ART regimens that were used may be less effective than current ART regimens. HIV repertoires had narrower CDR3 length ranges than controls, and the network structure suggested an antigen-experienced repertoire that shifted only slightly toward naive after ART. ART initiation was associated with a significant increase in TRB diversity, but diversity stayed significantly below transplant donor controls even after long-term ART.

Participants were included only if at least one PBMC sample before ART initiation and at least two post-ART samples were available. Treatment was received in the United States of America by all participants with HIV. Before DNA extraction, cryopreserved samples of 1-10 million PBMC were thawed and washed. At the time of the earliest PBMC sample, participants with HIV were aged between roughly 20 and 55 years. PBMC samples were contributed by each participant from 1-4 timepoints before ART initiation and 2-8 timepoints after ART initiation, with a median of 7 samples. Serial HIV viral load, CD4+ T-cell count, ART history and demographic data were obtained for every participant. Genomic DNA was extracted from unsorted PBMC with a Qiagen kit on a QIAcube, processed in batches of 12 samples. Sequencing of the TRB variable region was done with the immunoSEQ hsTCRB v3.0 assay at survey level resolution. The target sequencing depth for TRB was about 40,000-50,000 T-cell genomes per sample. Pooled TRB libraries were sequenced on an Illumina MiSeq with a v3 150-cycle kit. Per the source publication's procedure: Repertoire analysis was run in R within a reproducible Nextflow workflow that covered QC, data transformation and analysis. Custom analyses were implemented in LymphoSeq2, an R package for AIRR-Seq data exploration. Four samples yielding fewer than 5000 total TRB sequences were excluded, leaving more than 150 analyzed HIV repertoires. Of the roughly 190 retained HIV repertoires, approximately 60 were collected before and around 130 after ART initiation. Repertoires were downsampled to 5000 TRB nucleotide sequences, and summary statistics were averaged over 100 downsampling iterations. TRB sequences were retained for analysis only if CDR3 regions of at least seven amino acids were present. Two measures captured diversity: a Shannon entropy-derived clonality score and the Gini coefficient. In repertoire networks, the top 5000 CDR3 amino acid sequences were linked whenever an edit distance of one separated two sequences. GLIPH2 predicted antigen specificity groups and MHC restriction for TRB CDR3 amino acid sequences. CDR3 amino acid sequences were matched against VDJdb and McPAS-TCR to flag known CMV, EBV, HIV or tissue antigen associations. Pre-ART, post-ART and control groups were compared with Wilcoxon signed-rank tests and Holm-Bonferroni correction. Sourced from immuneACCESS, this table was stored by TCRdb with only in-frame sequences that have V and J called. A share of the clones is absent; for the studies checked, an unresolved V gene accounts for under half, and the remainder has no known explanation. That table gives V, J and clone size, and the DNA gave D and trimming. The sample profile shows tens of thousands of clones; approximately 90% of them were found once. Jointly, the top ten make up less than 8.5% of the sample.

A note on this clone: Its antigen has not been determined. Base-call qualities are not available, and no considerably larger clone is one nucleotide away.

The material was unsorted PBMCs, obtained around 5 years before starting antiretroviral therapy. This sequence originates from a middle-aged man with HIV. Recombination connected TRBV9 to TRBJ2-2; TRBD1 matches 10 bases in the middle. The CDR3 has the sequence CASSHTSGTGDTGELFF. The DNA sequence reads TGTGCCAGCAGCCACACCTCCGGGACAGGGGACACCGGGGAGCTGTTTTTT.